The clone carrying this T cell receptor (beta chain) was found once. What it binds is unknown. Germline assignment: CDR1 LNHDA and CDR2 SQIVND (reference sequence). Trimming stripped 4 bases from V and 4 bases from J, with 16 bases between. CDR3 length: 15 residues. TCRdb keeps only in-frame clones here, not all; method: immunoSEQ multiplex PCR. The sample holds 30,000 to 35,000 clones, 69% seen once. The data are from a study of STAT5B mutations in CD4+ large granular lymphocyte leukemia. Broader study findings: Higher CD4+ than CD8+ T-LGLL clonality might reflect small sample size. Compared with healthy controls (2/35), patient top clones favored TRBV06 (8/27).

Buffy coats from healthy blood donors served as controls. Sequencing was performed on CD4+ T cells from blood buffy coats. The TCR originated in a human donor in good health. The chain couples TRBV19 to TRBJ2-5, with D perhaps TRBD2 (6 bases). CDR3 sequence: CASSTSGGLLETQYF. The CDR3 region has the DNA TGTGCCAGTAGTACCAGTGGGGGGTTGCTAGAGACCCAGTACTTC.